This TCR beta chain was sequenced for a study of patients and donors after allogeneic stem cell transplantation. One entry per CDR3 protein, called by TCRdb with MiXCR from the RT-PCR reads. Altogether tens of thousands of distinct CDR3 sequences are present, almost 7% being singletons, with the ten largest covering about 35%. Trimming pared 0 bases from V and 5 bases from J, leaving 18 bases between. This CDR3 is built from 17 residues. Per the germline V gene, CDR1 is LGHNA and CDR2 is YSLEER. This clonotype showed up many times. The receptor comes from a human donor who was either an allogeneic HSCT recipient or a stem cell or donor lymphocyte infusion donor (not recorded which). It is not recorded whose cells these are; they may come from a transplant donor. The sample taken for sequencing was blood, either unsorted or a sorted T cell fraction (not recorded which). The rearrangement uses TRBV4-3 and TRBJ2-3, with D perhaps assigned TRBD1 or TRBD2 (5 bases each). The CDR3 bases are TGCGCCAGCAGCCAAGACGTTGTGGGGGTCTCGATAGATACGCAGTATTTT. The encoded protein is CASSQDVVGVSIDTQYF.